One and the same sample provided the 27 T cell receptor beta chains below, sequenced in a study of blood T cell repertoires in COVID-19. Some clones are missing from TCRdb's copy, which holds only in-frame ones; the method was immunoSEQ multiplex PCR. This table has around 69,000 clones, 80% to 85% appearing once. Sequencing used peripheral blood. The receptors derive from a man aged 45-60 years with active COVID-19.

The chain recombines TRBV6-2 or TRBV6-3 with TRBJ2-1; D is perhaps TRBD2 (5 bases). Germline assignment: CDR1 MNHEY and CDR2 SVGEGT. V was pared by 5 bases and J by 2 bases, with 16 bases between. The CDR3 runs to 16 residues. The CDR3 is CASSQLMAGPYNEQFF. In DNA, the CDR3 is TGTGCCAGCAGTCAGCTAATGGCGGGCCCCTACAATGAGCAGTTCTTC.

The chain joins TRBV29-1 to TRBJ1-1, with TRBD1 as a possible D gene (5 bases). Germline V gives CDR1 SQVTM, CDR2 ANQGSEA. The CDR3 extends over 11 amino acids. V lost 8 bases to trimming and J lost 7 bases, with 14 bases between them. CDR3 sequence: CSFRDGSEAFF. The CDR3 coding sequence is TGCAGCTTCCGGGACGGGAGTGAAGCTTTCTTT.

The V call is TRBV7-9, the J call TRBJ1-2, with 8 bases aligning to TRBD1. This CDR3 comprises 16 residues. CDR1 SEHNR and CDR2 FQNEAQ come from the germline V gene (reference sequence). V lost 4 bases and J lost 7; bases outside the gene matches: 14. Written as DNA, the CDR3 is TGTGCCAGCAGCTCCGCTGGACAGGGAATTGTGAGTGGCTACACCTTC. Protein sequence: CASSSAGQGIVSGYTF.

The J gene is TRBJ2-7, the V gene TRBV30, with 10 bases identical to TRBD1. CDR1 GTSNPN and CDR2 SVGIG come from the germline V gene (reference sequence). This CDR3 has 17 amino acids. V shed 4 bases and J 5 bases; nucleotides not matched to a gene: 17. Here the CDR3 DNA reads TGTGCCTGGAAGGGGGGAACCGGGACAGGGGATTCTCACGAGCAGTACTTC. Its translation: CAWKGGTGTGDSHEQYF.

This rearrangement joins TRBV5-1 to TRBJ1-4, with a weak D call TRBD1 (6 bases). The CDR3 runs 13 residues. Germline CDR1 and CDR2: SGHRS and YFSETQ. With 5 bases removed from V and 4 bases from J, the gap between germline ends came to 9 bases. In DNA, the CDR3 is TGCGCCAGCAGGTCAGGGGTTAATGAAAAACTGTTTTTT. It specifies CASRSGVNEKLFF.

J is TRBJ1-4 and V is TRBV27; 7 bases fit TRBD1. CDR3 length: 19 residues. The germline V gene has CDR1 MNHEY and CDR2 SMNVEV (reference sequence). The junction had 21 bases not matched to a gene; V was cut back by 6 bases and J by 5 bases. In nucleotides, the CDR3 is TGTGCCAGCAGGAACCGCAGGGGGATGGAGGGCGTTTGGAATGAAAAACTGTTTTTT. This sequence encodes CASRNRRGMEGVWNEKLFF.

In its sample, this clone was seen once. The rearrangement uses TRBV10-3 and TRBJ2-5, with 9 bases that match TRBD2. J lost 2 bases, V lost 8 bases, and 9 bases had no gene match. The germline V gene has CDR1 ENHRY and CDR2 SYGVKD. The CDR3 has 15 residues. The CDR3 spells CAIGAGGRSQETQYF. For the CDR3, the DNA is TGTGCCATCGGTGCGGGGGGGCGATCTCAAGAGACCCAGTACTTC.

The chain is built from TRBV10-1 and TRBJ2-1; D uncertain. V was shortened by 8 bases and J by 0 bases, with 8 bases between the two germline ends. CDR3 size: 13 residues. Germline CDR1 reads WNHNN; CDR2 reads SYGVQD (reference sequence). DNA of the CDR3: TGCGCCAGCCCCGAGAGCTCCTACAATGAGCAGTTCTTC. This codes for CASPESSYNEQFF.

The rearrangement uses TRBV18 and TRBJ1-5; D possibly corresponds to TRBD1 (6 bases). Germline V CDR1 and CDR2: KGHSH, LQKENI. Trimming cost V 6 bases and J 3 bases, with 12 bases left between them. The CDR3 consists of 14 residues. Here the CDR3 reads CASSPGGDNQPQHF. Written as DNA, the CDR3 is TGTGCCAGCTCGCCTGGGGGCGACAATCAGCCCCAGCATTTT. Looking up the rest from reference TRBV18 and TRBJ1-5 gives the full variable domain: NAGVMQNPRHLVRRRGQEARLRCSPMKGHSHVYWYRQLPEEGLKFMVYLQKENIIDESGMPKERFSAEFPKEGPSILRIQQVVRGDSAAYFCASSPGGDNQPQHFGDGTRLSIL.

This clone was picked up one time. The CDR3 sequence is CASTENAAGELFF. CDR3 in DNA: TGTGCCAGCACCGAGAATGCGGCCGGGGAGCTGTTTTTT. This chain connects TRBV25-1 to TRBJ2-2; D is unresolved. Trimming pared 7 bases from V and 6 bases from J, leaving 12 bases between. The CDR3 spans 13 residues. The germline V gene encodes CDR1 MGHDK and CDR2 SYGVNS.

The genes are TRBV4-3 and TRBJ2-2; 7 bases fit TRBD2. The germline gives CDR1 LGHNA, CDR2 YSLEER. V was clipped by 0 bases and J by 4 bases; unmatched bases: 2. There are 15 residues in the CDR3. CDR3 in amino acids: CASSQERGSTGELFF. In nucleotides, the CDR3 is TGCGCCAGCAGCCAAGAACGCGGGAGCACCGGGGAGCTGTTTTTT.

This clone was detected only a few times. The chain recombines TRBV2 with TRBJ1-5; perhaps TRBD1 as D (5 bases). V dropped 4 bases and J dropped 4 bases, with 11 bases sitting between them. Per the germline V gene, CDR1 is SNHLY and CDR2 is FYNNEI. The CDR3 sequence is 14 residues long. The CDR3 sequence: CASSVGTTNQPQHF. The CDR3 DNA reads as TGTGCCAGCAGTGTCGGGACTACTAATCAGCCCCAGCATTTT.

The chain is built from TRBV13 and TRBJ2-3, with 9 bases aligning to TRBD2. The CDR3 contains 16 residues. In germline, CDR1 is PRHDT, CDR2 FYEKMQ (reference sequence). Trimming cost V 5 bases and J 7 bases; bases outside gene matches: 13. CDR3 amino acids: CASSLMRLAGEHTQYF. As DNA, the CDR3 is TGTGCCAGCAGCCTAATGCGGTTAGCGGGAGAGCATACGCAGTATTTT.

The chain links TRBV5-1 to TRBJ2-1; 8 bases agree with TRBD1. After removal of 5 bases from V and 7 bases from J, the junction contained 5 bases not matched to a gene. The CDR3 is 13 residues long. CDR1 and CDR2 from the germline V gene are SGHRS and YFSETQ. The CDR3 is CASRTGVGNEQFF. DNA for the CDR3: TGCGCCAGCAGGACAGGGGTCGGTAATGAGCAGTTCTTC.

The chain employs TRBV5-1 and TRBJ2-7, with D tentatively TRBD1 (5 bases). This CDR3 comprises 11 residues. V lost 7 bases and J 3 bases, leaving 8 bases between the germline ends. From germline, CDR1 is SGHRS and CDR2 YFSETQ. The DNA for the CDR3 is TGCGCCAGCCGAGACAGCTACGAGCAGTACTTC. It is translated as CASRDSYEQYF.

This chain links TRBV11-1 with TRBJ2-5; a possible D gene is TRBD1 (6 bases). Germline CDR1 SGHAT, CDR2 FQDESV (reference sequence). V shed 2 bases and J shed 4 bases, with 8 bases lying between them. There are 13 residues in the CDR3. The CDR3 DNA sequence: TGTGCCAGCAGCTTATTCAGGGGAGAGACCCAGTACTTC. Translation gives CASSLFRGETQYF.

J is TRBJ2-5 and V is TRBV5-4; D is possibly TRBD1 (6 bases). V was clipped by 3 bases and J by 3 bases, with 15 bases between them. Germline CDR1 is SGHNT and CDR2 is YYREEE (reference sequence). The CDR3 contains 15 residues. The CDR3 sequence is CASSSSGTSKETQYF. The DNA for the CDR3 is TGTGCCAGCAGCTCGTCCGGGACATCCAAAGAGACCCAGTACTTC. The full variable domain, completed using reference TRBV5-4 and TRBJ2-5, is ETGVTQSPTHLIKTRGQQVTLRCSSQSGHNTVSWYQQALGQGPQFIFQYYREEENGRGNFPPRFSGLQFPNYSSELNVNALELDDSALYLCASSSSGTSKETQYFGPGTRLLVL.

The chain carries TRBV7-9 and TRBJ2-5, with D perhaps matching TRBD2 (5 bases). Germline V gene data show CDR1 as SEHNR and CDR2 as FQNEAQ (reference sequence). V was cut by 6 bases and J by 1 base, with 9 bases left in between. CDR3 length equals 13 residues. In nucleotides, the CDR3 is TGTGCCAGCAGGGAACTAGTCCAAGAGACCCAGTACTTC. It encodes CASRELVQETQYF. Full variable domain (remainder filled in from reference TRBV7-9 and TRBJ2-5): DTGVSQNPRHKITKRGQNVTFRCDPISEHNRLYWYRQTLGQGPEFLTYFQNEAQLEKSRLLSDRFSAERPKGSFSTLEIQRTEQGDSAMYLCASRELVQETQYFGPGTRLLVL.

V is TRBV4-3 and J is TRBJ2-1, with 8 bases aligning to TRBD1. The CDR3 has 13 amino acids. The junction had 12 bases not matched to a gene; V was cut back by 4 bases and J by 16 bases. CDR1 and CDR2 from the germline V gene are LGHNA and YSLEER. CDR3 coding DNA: TGCGCCAGCAGCCCACTGGAAGGACAGGGCTCTTTCTTC. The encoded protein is CASSPLEGQGSFF.

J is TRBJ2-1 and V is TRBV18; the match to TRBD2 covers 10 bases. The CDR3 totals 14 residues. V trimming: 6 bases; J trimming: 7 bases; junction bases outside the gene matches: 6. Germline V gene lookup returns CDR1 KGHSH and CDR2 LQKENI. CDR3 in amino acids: CASSPGLASNEQFF. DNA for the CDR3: TGTGCCAGCTCTCCGGGACTAGCGTCAAATGAGCAGTTCTTC.

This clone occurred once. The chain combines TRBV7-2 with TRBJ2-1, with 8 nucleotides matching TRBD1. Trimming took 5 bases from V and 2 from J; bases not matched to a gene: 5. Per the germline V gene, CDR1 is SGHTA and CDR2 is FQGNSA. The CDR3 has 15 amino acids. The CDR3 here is CASSPTGEPYNEQFF. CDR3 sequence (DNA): TGTGCCAGCAGCCCGACAGGGGAACCCTACAATGAGCAGTTCTTC.

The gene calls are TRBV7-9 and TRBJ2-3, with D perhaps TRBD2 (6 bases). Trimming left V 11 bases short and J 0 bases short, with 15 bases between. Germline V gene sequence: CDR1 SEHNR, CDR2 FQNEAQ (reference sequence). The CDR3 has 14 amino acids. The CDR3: CAWRVGISTDTQYF. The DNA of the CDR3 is TGTGCCTGGAGGGTGGGGATCAGCACAGATACGCAGTATTTT.

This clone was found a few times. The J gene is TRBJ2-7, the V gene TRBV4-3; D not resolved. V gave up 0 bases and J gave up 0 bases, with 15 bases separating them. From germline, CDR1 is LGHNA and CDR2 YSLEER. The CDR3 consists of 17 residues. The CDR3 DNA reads TGCGCCAGCAGCCAAGATAGGAGTCTCGGAGACTCCTACGAGCAGTACTTC. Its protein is CASSQDRSLGDSYEQYF.

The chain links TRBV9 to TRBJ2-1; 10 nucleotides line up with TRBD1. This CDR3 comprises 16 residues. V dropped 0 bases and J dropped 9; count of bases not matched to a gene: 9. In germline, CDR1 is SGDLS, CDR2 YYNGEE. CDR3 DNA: TGTGCCAGCAGCGTAGCACGACAGGGGGCGACGGGTGAGCAGTTCTTC. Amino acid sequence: CASSVARQGATGEQFF. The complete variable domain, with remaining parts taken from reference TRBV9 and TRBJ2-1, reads DSGVTQTPKHLITATGQRVTLRCSPRSGDLSVYWYQQSLDQGLQFLIQYYNGEERAKGNILERFSAQQFPDLHSELNLSSLELGDSALYFCASSVARQGATGEQFFGPGTRLTVL.

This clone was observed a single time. CDR3 loop: CATSDSGGEGETQYF. DNA for the CDR3: TGTGCCACCAGTGATTCGGGGGGCGAGGGGGAGACCCAGTACTTC. The gene calls are TRBV24-1 and TRBJ2-5; maybe TRBD2 (7 bases). This CDR3 contains 15 residues. V was pared by 2 bases and J by 5 bases, with 14 bases between. CDR1 KGHDR and CDR2 SFDVKD come from the germline V gene.

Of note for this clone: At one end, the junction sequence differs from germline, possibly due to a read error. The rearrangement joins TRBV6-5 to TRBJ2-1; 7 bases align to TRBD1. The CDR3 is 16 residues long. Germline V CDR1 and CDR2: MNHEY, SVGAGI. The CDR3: CASSYSTGVVINEQFF. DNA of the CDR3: TGTGCCAGCAGCTACTCTACAGGGGTGGTCATCAATGAGCAGTTCTTC.

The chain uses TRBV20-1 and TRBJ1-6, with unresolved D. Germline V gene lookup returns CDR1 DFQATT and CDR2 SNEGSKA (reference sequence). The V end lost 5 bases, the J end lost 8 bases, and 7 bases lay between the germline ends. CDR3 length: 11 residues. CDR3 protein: CSAGVDSPLHF. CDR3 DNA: TGCAGTGCTGGTGTCGATTCACCCCTCCACTTT.